This TCR beta chain was sequenced during a study of blood T cells in healthy people across ages. Using a J-beta primer mix together with a sample-barcoded 5' primer, a second PCR was run for about 6 to 12 cycles. TCRdb ran MiXCR on the 5' RACE reads and lists one entry per CDR3 protein. The sample includes around 990,000 distinct CDR3 sequences, less than 45% seen only once; the top ten take around 13%. This CDR3 spans 14 amino acids. Trimming cost V 3 bases and J 0 bases, with 7 bases left between them. Germline V CDR1 and CDR2: SEHNR, FQNEAQ (reference sequence). Sequencing was done on a sample of blood. The chain employs TRBV7-9 and TRBJ2-3; D is uncertain. This clonotype was sampled from a man aged 18-30 years in good health. The CDR3 bases are TGTGCCAGCAGCTTCACGACTAGCACAGATACGCAGTATTTT. The encoded protein is CASSFTTSTDTQYF.